These 17 T cell receptor beta chains originate from one sample sequenced in a study of shared clonotypes between healthy human individuals. Sequencing used immunoSEQ multiplex PCR; TCRdb keeps in-frame clones, though not all of them. The sample comprises approximately 2,300,000 clones, about nine tenths of which are singletons, and more than 0.35% rests with the top ten. Sequences were obtained from naive CD4+ T cells from PBMCs. The subset was: CD45RA+ positively selected. The receptors come from a man aged 18 to 29 in good health. Some clones in this sample may be carry-over from other donors' samples.

A note on this clone: This same CDR3 is encoded by further DNA sequences in the sample. The rearrangement links TRBV27 to TRBJ2-7; 8 bases align to TRBD1. The CDR3 length is 15 residues. Germline V gives CDR1 MNHEY, CDR2 SMNVEV (reference sequence). After removal of 4 bases from V and 1 base from J, the junction contained 6 bases not matched to a gene. The CDR3 sequence is CASSSTGAGSYEQYF. CDR3 nucleotides: TGTGCCAGCAGTTCGACAGGGGCGGGTTCCTACGAGCAGTACTTC.

This clone was seen more than once but under ten times. The genes are TRBV4-1 and TRBJ1-1; 8 bases match TRBD1. This CDR3 comprises 17 residues. Per germline, CDR1 MGHRA and CDR2 YSYEKL. J gave up 5 bases and V 0 bases, and 11 bases lay outside the gene matches. The chain's CDR3 is CASSQDWFRGPGTEAFF. The CDR3 coding sequence is TGCGCCAGCAGCCAAGATTGGTTCAGGGGGCCAGGGACTGAAGCTTTCTTT.

This chain connects TRBV4-1 to TRBJ2-3; TRBD2 matches 7 bases. The germline V gene has CDR1 MGHRA and CDR2 YSYEKL. With V trimmed by 2 bases and J by 2 bases, 4 bases remained unmatched. The CDR3 spans 15 residues. CDR3 sequence reads: CASSQSGLVTDTQYF. DNA for the CDR3: TGCGCCAGCAGCCAATCCGGACTAGTCACAGATACGCAGTATTTT.

The rearrangement uses TRBV25-1 and TRBJ1-1, with D uncertain. V was pared by 8 bases and J by 0 bases, with 10 bases between. CDR1 and CDR2 (germline): MGHDK, SYGVNS. CDR3 length: 13 amino acids. The CDR3 sequence: CASQNTMNTEAFF. The CDR3 nucleotides read TGTGCCAGCCAAAACACCATGAACACTGAAGCTTTCTTT.

The rearrangement joins TRBV7-2 to TRBJ2-3, with 11 bases fitting TRBD2. This CDR3 is 18 amino acids long. J gave up 2 bases and V 2 bases, and 9 bases lay outside the gene matches. CDR1 is SGHTA, CDR2 FQGNSA, per germline. As DNA, the CDR3 is TGTGCCAGCAGCTTAACTACTCGGACTAGCGGGCACACAGATACGCAGTATTTT. This sequence encodes CASSLTTRTSGHTDTQYF.

The J gene is TRBJ1-2, the V gene TRBV7-2; 7 nucleotides agree with TRBD1. J gave up 2 bases and V 1 base, and 4 bases lay outside the gene matches. This CDR3 is 15 amino acids long. Germline V CDR1 and CDR2: SGHTA, FQGNSA. The CDR3: CASSLDRGGNYGYTF. The CDR3 DNA follows: TGTGCCAGCAGCTTAGACAGGGGAGGAAACTATGGCTACACCTTC. The whole variable domain, remainder taken from reference TRBV7-2 and TRBJ1-2, is GAGVSQSPSNKVTEKGKDVELRCDPISGHTALYWYRQSLGQGLEFLIYFQGNSAPDKSGLPSDRFSAERTGGSVSTLTIQRTQQEDSAVYLCASSLDRGGNYGYTFGSGTRLTVV.

This chain uses TRBV11-2 with TRBJ2-3, with TRBD1 matching 7 bases. Germline CDR1 is SGHAT and CDR2 is FQNNGV. The CDR3 covers 14 residues. J gave up 4 bases and V 5 bases, and 6 bases lay outside the gene matches. CDR3 in amino acids: CASSQDRSADTQYF. CDR3 nucleotide sequence: TGTGCCAGCAGCCAGGACAGGAGCGCAGATACGCAGTATTTT.

The V gene is TRBV19, the J gene TRBJ2-5; 9 positions agree with TRBD2. Germline loops: CDR1 LNHDA, CDR2 SQIVND (reference sequence). CDR3 length: 16 amino acids. With V trimmed by 6 bases and J by 5 bases, 13 bases remained unmatched. The CDR3 sequence is CASSALSGRRMETQYF. The CDR3 region has the DNA TGTGCCAGTAGCGCTCTTAGCGGGAGAAGGATGGAGACCCAGTACTTC.

This chain connects TRBV5-1 to TRBJ1-3, with D uncertain. V was pared by 4 bases and J by 8 bases, with 16 bases between. The germline V gene encodes CDR1 SGHRS and CDR2 YFSETQ. This CDR3 is built from 14 residues. Written as DNA, the CDR3 is TGCGCCAGCAGCGCGCAAGGGATGGTGGACACCATATATTTT. Protein sequence: CASSAQGMVDTIYF. The complete variable domain, with remaining parts taken from reference TRBV5-1 and TRBJ1-3, reads KAGVTQTPRYLIKTRGQQVTLSCSPISGHRSVSWYQQTPGQGLQFLFEYFSETQRNKGNFPGRFSGRQFSNSRSEMNVSTLELGDSALYLCASSAQGMVDTIYFGEGSWLTVV.

The V gene is TRBV9, the J gene TRBJ1-2; 8 nucleotides align to TRBD1. Trimming took 4 bases from V and 3 from J; bases not matched to a gene: 5. The germline V gene encodes CDR1 SGDLS and CDR2 YYNGEE. The CDR3 is 14 amino acids. The CDR3 DNA reads as TGTGCCAGCAGCCAGACAGGGGTCGACTATGGCTACACCTTC. It yields the protein CASSQTGVDYGYTF.

The rearrangement joins TRBV6-1 to TRBJ2-7, with a possible D match to TRBD2 (6 bases). CDR1 MNHNS and CDR2 SASEGT come from the germline V gene. V lost 3 bases to trimming and J lost 3 bases, with 18 bases between them. This CDR3 has 16 amino acids. CDR3 protein: CASSESMGGIDYEQYF. The CDR3 DNA is TGTGCCAGCAGTGAGAGTATGGGGGGTATTGACTACGAGCAGTACTTC.

The CDR3 DNA sequence: TGTGCCATCAGTGAGTCACAGGGTCGTTTGAACACCATATATTTT. This encodes CAISESQGRLNTIYF. The chain carries TRBV10-3 and TRBJ1-3, with D maybe TRBD1 (6 bases). V gave up 0 bases and J gave up 7 bases, with 13 bases separating them. This CDR3 spans 15 amino acids. In germline, CDR1 is ENHRY, CDR2 SYGVKD.

The chain is built from TRBV4-3 and TRBJ2-1; possibly TRBD2 for D (6 bases). V lost 3 bases and J 13 bases, leaving 16 bases between the germline ends. CDR3 length: 13 residues. Germline values: CDR1 LGHNA, CDR2 YSLEER. The CDR3 DNA is TGCGCCAGCAGCCAGGGGGGACCGGGATACCAGTTCTTC. Translating it yields CASSQGGPGYQFF.

The V gene is TRBV7-2, the J gene TRBJ2-7, with D possibly being TRBD1 (5 bases). From germline, CDR1 is SGHTA and CDR2 FQGNSA. V lost 7 bases and J 7 bases, leaving 17 bases between the germline ends. CDR3 length equals 13 residues. CDR3 amino acids: CASNHVGEGEQYF. In DNA form, the CDR3 reads TGTGCCAGCAACCACGTAGGGGAAGGGGAGCAGTACTTC.

The genes are TRBV5-1 and TRBJ2-7, with TRBD2 identical over 7 bases. V was clipped by 4 bases and J by 6 bases; unmatched bases: 13. CDR3 size: 15 residues. Looked up from germline, CDR1 is SGHRS and CDR2 is YFSETQ. CDR3 region: CASSPGEGSPSEQYF. The DNA for the CDR3 is TGCGCCAGCAGCCCCGGGGAGGGGAGCCCCTCCGAGCAGTACTTC.

The rearrangement uses TRBV7-9 and TRBJ2-3; D gene ambiguous. CDR1 and CDR2 (germline): SEHNR, FQNEAQ (reference sequence). Trimming took off 1 base at V and 2 bases at J, with 19 bases between the two ends. CDR3 length: 18 residues. The DNA for the CDR3 is TGTGCCAGCAGCTTAGACATTGCTGAGGCGACGGACACAGATACGCAGTATTTT. It codes for CASSLDIAEATDTDTQYF.

The chain has TRBV10-3 and TRBJ2-7, with D perhaps TRBD1 or TRBD2 (5 bases each). The CDR3 extends over 16 amino acids. Germline V CDR1 and CDR2: ENHRY, SYGVKD. V lost 6 bases, J lost 6 bases, and 24 bases lay in between. The CDR3 sequence is CAIRGPGMGEGGEQYF. CDR3 sequence (DNA): TGTGCCATCAGGGGGCCAGGGATGGGTGAGGGTGGCGAGCAGTACTTC.